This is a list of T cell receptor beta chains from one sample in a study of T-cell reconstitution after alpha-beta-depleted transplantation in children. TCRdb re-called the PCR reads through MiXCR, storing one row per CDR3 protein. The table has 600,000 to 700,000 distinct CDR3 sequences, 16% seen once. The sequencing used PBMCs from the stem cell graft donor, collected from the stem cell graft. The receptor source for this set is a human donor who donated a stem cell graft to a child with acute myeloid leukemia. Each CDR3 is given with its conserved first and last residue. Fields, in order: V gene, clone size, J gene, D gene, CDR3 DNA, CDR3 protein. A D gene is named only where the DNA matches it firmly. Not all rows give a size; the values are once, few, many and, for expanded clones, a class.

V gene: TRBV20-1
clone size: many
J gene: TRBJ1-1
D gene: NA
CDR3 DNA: TGCAGTGCCGGGCGGTGGGAGACAATGAACACTGAAGCTTTCTTT
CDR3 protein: CSAGRWETMNTEAFF

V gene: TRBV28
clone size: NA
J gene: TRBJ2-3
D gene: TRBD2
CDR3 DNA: TGTGCCAGCAGTTTACTGCCGGGGATAGCGGGGGGGCATCATACGCAGTATTTT
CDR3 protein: CASSLLPGIAGGHHTQYF

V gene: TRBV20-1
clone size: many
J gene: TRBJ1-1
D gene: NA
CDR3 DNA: TGCAGTGCTAGAAAGGGGGGAGACACTGAAGCTTTCTTT
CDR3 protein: CSARKGGDTEAFF

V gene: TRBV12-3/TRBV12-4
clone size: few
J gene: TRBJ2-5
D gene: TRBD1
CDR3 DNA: TGTGCCAGCAGTTTAAGCGGGACAGGGGAAGAGACCCAGTACTTC
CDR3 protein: CASSLSGTGEETQYF

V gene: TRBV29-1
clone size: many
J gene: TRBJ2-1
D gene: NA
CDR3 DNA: TGCAGCGTTGAGGCCAGCTACAATGAGCAGTTCTTC
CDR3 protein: CSVEASYNEQFF

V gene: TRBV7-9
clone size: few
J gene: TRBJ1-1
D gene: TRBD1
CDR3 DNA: TGTGCCAGCAGCGTCTACCGAACAGGGGACACTGAAGCTTTCTTT
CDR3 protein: CASSVYRTGDTEAFF

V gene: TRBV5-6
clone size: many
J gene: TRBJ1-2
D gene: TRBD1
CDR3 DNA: TGTGCCAGCAGCCCACAGGGACAGGGGCGATCTAACTATGGCTACACCTTC
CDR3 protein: CASSPQGQGRSNYGYTF

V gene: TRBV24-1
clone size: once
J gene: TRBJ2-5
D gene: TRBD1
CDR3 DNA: TGTGCCACTTCTGGGACAGGGAAAGAGACCCAGTACTTC
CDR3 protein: CATSGTGKETQYF

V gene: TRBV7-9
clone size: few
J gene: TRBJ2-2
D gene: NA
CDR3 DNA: TGTGCCAGCCCGGGGACACGCACCGGGGAGCTGTTTTTT
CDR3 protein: CASPGTRTGELFF

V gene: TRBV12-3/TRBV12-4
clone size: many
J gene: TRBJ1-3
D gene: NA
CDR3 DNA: TGTGCCAGCAGCCTTGGACGGTTCTCTGGAAACACCATATATTTT
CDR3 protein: CASSLGRFSGNTIYF

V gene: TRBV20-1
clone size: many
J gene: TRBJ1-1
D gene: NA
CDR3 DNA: TGCAGTGCTAGAGATCTGCGGGGGGCGGGCGCTGAAGCTTTCTTT
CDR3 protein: CSARDLRGAGAEAFF

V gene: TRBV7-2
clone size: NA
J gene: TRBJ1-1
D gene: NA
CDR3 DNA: TGTGCCAGCAGCGCCGGGACTATCAACACTGAAGCTTTCTTT
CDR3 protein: CASSAGTINTEAFF

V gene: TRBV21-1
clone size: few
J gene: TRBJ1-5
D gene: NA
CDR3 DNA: TGTGCCAGCAGCAACCCCTTTTTAGCGAGGGGCAGATATAGCAATCAGCCCCAGCATTTT
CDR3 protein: CASSNPFLARGRYSNQPQHF

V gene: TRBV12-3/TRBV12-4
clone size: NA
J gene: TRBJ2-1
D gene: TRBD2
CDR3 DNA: TGTGCCAGCAGTTTTACAGCGGGGGGCAATGAGCAGTTCTTC
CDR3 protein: CASSFTAGGNEQFF

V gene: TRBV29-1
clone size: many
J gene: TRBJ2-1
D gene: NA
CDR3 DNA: TGCAGCGTTCTCGAGGGCGGGCGGGGTAATGAGCAGTTCTTC
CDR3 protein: CSVLEGGRGNEQFF

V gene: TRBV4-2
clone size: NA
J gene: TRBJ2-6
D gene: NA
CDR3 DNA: TGTGCCAGCAGCCACCCTCGGGTAGGAACAGCTGGGGCCAACGTCCTGACTTTC
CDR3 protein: CASSHPRVGTAGANVLTF

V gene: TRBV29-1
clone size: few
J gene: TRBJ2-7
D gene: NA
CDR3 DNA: TGCAGCGTAAGTCGGGACACTAATCCATACCAAACAAAGTACGAGCAGTACTTC
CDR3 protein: CSVSRDTNPYQTKYEQYF

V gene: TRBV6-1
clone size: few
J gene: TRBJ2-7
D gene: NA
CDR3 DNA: TGTGCCAGCGGATTCGAGGAGGGATCCTCCTACGAGCAGTACTTC
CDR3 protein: CASGFEEGSSYEQYF

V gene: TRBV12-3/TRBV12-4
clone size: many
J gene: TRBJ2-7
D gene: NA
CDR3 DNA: TGTGCCAGCAGTCCCGCGCAGGGAAAAAGGTACGAGCAGTACTTC
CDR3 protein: CASSPAQGKRYEQYF

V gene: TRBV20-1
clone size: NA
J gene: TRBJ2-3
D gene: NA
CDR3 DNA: TGCAGTGCTAGAGATGGAGACCGAGCTAGGGATACGCAGTATTTT
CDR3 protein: CSARDGDRARDTQYF

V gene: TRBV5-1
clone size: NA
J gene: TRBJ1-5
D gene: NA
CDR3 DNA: TGCGCCAGCAGCTTGGGGGGCAGGGAATTGAATCAGCCCCAGCATTTT
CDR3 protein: CASSLGGRELNQPQHF

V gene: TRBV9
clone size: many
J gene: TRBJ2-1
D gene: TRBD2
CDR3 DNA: TGTGCCAGCAGCGTAGAGGGACAGTGGCTAGCGGGAGGCAATGAGCAGTTCTTC
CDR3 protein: CASSVEGQWLAGGNEQFF

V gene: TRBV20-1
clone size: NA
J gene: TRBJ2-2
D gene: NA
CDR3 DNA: TGCAGTGCTAAGCCGACAGCGAACACCGGGGAGCTGTTTTTT
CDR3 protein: CSAKPTANTGELFF

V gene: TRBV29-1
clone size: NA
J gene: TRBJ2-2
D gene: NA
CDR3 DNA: TGCAGCGTTCTCTTCCGGGCCAGCGGCACCGGGGAGCTGTTTTTT
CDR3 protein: CSVLFRASGTGELFF

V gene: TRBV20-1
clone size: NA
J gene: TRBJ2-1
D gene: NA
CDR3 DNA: TGCAGTGCACCAGCGACTAGTGCCAATGAGCAGTTCTTC
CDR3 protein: CSAPATSANEQFF

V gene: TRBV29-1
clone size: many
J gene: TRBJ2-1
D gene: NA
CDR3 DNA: TGCAGCGTTTTAGGGGGCTCCTACAATGAGCAGTTCTTC
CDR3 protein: CSVLGGSYNEQFF

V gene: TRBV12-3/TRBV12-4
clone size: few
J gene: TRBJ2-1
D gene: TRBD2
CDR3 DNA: TGTGCCAGCAGTTTCCCTAGGGCGGGGGTGTCCAATGAGCAGTTCTTC
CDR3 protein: CASSFPRAGVSNEQFF

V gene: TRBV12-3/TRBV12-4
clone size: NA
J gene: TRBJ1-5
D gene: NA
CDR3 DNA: TGTGCCAGCAGCCGATACAGGGAGAATCAGCCCCAGCATTTT
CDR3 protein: CASSRYRENQPQHF

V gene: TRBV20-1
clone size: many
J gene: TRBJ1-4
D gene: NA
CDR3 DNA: TGCAGTGCTACTTCCTCCCGGGGGGCAGGAGAAAAACTGTTTTTT
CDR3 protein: CSATSSRGAGEKLFF

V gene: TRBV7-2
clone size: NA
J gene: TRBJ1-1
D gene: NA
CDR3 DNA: TGTGCCAGCAGCGATGGAGGACCGAACACTGAAGCTTTCTTT
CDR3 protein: CASSDGGPNTEAFF

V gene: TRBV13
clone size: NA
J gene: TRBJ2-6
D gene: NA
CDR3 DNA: TGTGCCAGCAGCTTCGGCAGGGGAGTAGCTGGGGCCAACGTCCTGACTTTC
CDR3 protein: CASSFGRGVAGANVLTF

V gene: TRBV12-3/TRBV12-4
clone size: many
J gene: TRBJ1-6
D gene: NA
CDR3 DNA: TGTGCCAGCAGGGCCGGCCTGGTAGGGGGGCTGTCACCCCTCCACTTT
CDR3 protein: CASRAGLVGGLSPLHF

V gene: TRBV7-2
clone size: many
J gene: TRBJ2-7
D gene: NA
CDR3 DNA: TGTGCCAGCAGCTTCATGGGACACAACTACGAGCAGTACTTC
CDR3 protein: CASSFMGHNYEQYF

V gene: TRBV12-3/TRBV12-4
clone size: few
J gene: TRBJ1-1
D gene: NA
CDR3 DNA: TGTGCCAGCAGTTCAACACAGGGAGGGGACACTGAAGCTTTCTTT
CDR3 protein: CASSSTQGGDTEAFF

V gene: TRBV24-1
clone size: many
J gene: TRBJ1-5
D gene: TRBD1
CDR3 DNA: TGTGCCACCAGCGGACAGGGGGCTGGCAATCAGCCCCAGCATTTT
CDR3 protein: CATSGQGAGNQPQHF

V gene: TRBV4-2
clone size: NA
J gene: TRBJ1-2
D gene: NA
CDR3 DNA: TGTGCCAGCAGCCAAGAGCGGACAAACTATGGCTACACCTTC
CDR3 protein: CASSQERTNYGYTF

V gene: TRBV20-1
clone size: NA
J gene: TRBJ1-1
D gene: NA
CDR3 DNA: TGCAGTCCATCTAACACTGAAGCTTTCTTT
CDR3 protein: CSPSNTEAFF

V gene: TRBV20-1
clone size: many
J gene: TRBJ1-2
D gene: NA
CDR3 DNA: TGCAGTGCTTGGGGTTATGGCTACACCTTC
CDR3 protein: CSAWGYGYTF

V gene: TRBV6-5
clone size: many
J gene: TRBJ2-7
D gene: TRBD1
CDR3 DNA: TGTGCCAGCAGTTATTCCGGGACAGACTACGAGCAGTACTTC
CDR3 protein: CASSYSGTDYEQYF

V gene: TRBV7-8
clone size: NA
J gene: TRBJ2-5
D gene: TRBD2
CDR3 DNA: TGTGCCAGCAGCTTAGAGCGGGGGTTGGGAGAGACCCAGTACTTC
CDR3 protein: CASSLERGLGETQYF

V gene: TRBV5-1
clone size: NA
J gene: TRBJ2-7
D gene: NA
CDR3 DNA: TGCGCCAGCAGCTGGACGGACAGTTACTCCTACGAGCAGTACTTC
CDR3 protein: CASSWTDSYSYEQYF

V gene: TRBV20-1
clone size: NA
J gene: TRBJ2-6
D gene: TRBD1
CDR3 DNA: TGCAGTGCTAATACAGGGGCTGGGGCCAACGTCCTGACTTTC
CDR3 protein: CSANTGAGANVLTF

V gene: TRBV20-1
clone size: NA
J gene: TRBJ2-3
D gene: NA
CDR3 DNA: TGCAGTGCTATTGGAGACAGGTTCAGCACAGATACGCAGTATTTT
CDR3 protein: CSAIGDRFSTDTQYF

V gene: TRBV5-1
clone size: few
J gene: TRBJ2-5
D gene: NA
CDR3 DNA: TGCGCCAGCAGCTGGGTCGGGGGATTATTCGAGACCCAGTACTTC
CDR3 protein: CASSWVGGLFETQYF

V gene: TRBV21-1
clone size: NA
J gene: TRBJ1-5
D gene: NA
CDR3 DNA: TGTGCCAGCAGCAATCCTTTGGGCCAGCCCCAGCATTTT
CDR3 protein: CASSNPLGQPQHF

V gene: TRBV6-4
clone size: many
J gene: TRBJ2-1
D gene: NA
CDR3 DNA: TGTGCCAGCAGTGCCCGTGCCGAGGACGCGAATGGTCTGTTCTTC
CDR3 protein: CASSARAEDANGLFF

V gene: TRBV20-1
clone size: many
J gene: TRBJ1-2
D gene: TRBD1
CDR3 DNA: TGCATTCCGACAGGGGCCTTTGATGGCTACACCTTC
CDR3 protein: CIPTGAFDGYTF

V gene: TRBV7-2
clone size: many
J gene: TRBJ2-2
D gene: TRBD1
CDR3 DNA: TGTGCCAGCAGCTTACGGACAGGGGACACCGGGGAGCTGTTTTTT
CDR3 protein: CASSLRTGDTGELFF

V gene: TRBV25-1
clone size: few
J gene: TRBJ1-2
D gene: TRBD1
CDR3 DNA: TGTGCCAGCAGTGGTACCGGGACAGTACGCTTC
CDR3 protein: CASSGTGTVRF

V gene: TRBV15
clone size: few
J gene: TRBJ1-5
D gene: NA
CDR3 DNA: TGTGCCACCAGCAGAGACTACACAGGGCAGGATCAGCCCCAGCATTTT
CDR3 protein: CATSRDYTGQDQPQHF

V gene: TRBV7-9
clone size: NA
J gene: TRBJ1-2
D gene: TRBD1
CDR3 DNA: TGTGCCAGCAGCATGGACAGGGGTAAGGATGGCTACACCTTC
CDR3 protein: CASSMDRGKDGYTF

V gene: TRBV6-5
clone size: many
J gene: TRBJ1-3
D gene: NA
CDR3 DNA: TGTGCCAGCAGCCACGGGACGGACGGAAACACCATATATTTT
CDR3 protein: CASSHGTDGNTIYF

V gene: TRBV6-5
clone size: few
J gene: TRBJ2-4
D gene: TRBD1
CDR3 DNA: TGTGCCAGCAGTTTACAGGGGGCAGGAAACATTCAGTACTTC
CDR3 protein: CASSLQGAGNIQYF

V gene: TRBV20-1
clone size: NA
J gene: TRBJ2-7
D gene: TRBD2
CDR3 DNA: TGCAGAGCTCCTAGCGGCTACGAGCAGTACTTC
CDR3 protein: CRAPSGYEQYF

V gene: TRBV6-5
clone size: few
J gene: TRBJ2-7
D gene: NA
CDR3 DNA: TGTGCCAGCAGTTACGGGGCAGGGACCTACGAGCAGTACTTC
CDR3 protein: CASSYGAGTYEQYF

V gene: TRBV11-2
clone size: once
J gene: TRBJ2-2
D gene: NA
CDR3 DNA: TGTGCCAGCAACTACAGGGATACCGGGGAGCTGTTTTTT
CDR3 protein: CASNYRDTGELFF

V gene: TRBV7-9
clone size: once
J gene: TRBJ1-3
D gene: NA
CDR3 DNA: TGTGCCAGCAGCTGGCCTCCAGGGCGAAGCTCTGGAAACACCATATATTTT
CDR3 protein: CASSWPPGRSSGNTIYF

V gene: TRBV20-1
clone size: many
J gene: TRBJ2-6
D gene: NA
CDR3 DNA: TGCAGTGCCCAGTCTGGGGCCAACGTCCTGACTTTC
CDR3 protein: CSAQSGANVLTF

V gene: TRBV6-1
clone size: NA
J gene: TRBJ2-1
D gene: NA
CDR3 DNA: TGTGCCAGCAGTGAAGCCCGGGGGAATGAGCAGTTCTTC
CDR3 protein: CASSEARGNEQFF

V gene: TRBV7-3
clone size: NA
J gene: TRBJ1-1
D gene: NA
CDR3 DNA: TGTGCCAGCAAGACAGGATCGAACACTGAAGCTTTCTTT
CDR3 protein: CASKTGSNTEAFF